This T cell receptor (beta chain) emerged from a study of vaccination effects on CD4 cells after COVID-19 (dated by TCRdb to about 2022). Background for the entire study: Each participant got two doses of an mRNA SARS-CoV-2 vaccine, either BNT162b2 or mRNA-1273. In both COVID-19 convalescent patients and infection-naive vaccine recipients, the study compared SARS-CoV-2 spike-specific CD4+ TCR repertoires from before mRNA vaccination with those from after it. A total of 10 COVID-19 convalescent patients and several SARS-CoV-2-naive healthy vaccine recipients were included in the full study. Cultures from other donors in the study were sequenced using the Oncomine TCR Beta short-read assay on an Illumina iSeq 100.

The method behind the library was the immunoSEQ multiplex PCR assay. DNA from the cultured and isolated CD4+ T cells underwent TCR beta CDR3 sequencing. As for the authors' bioinformatics: The analysis removed non-productive TCR sequences, trimmed reads to the CDR3 region, and retained only CDR3s that were 7 or more amino acids long. Antigen-specific clonotypes were identified using the MANAFEST web app by comparison of expansion in peptide wells against reference cultures. For clones to be considered positive, expansion at FDR<0.05 versus reference and all other wells, an odds ratio above 5, and a frequency above 0.1% in two replicate wells were required. Clonotypes significantly expanded in SARS-CoV-2 spike wells and in at least one common cold coronavirus spike condition were defined as cross-reactive. Levenshtein distance calculated with the stringdist R package was used to assess CDR3 similarity, and unrooted trees were constructed with ape in R 3.6.1. Entries here come from immuneACCESS through TCRdb and include only in-frame sequences with V and J called. Some clones fail to appear in such tables; in the studies checked, an unresolved V gene covers under half of the shortfall, and the cause of the remainder is unknown. V, J and clone size reflect that table, while D and trimming were determined from the DNA. The sample includes 35,000 to 40,000 clones, with about 70% observed a single time. Clones ranked in the top ten supply about 15% of the sample.

A note on this clone: Its antigen has not been determined. Qualities for individual bases were not recorded, and no much larger clone is one base off.

To identify antigen-specific CD4+ T cell clonotypes by their expansion, the ViraFEST assay first stimulated PBMC with viral peptide pools and then applied TCR sequencing. After around 10 days of culture, CD4+ T cells were isolated with the EasySep CD4+ T cell isolation kit. Healthy vaccine recipients had no prior SARS-CoV-2 infection, confirmed by negative nucleocapsid antibodies before and after vaccination. Each well held some 1.9 million PBMC cultured in IMDM containing approximately 5% human AB serum, 8.5 to 10 IU/ml IL-2 and gentamicin, along with around 11 ug/ml peptides. On days 3 and 7, half of the culture medium was replaced with fresh IL-2-containing medium. Unless otherwise noted, each peptide stimulation condition was cultured in triplicate wells. Using Ficoll-Paque Plus gradient centrifugation, PBMC were separated from whole blood and then either used fresh or cryopreserved at -140C. The overlapping peptide pools covered the spike proteins of SARS-CoV-2 and of the common cold coronaviruses HCoV-NL63, HCoV-OC43 and HCoV-229E. Genomic DNA was extracted from cultured CD4+ T cells with the QIAamp micro DNA kit.

What the authors observed across the whole study: Marked clonal contraction was observed in both infection-induced and vaccine-induced clones at late post-vaccination timepoints, consistent with waning T cell responses. The study was limited by a small number of convalescent patients and lacked early post-infection timepoints. In healthy vaccine recipients, vaccine-induced clones were almost all SARS-CoV-2 mono-reactive, with only 1 of 255 being cross-reactive with common cold coronaviruses.

The specimen comprised CD4+ T cells from PBMCs cultured with HCoV-OC43 spike peptides, sampled before COVID-19 vaccination. The cell subset or site label for this specimen denotes: HCoV-OC43 spike overlapping peptide pool stimulation. This TCR was sampled from a human donor who received a COVID-19 vaccine.

The CDR3 is CASSQATGTGGRGAYNEQFF. The DNA sequence is TGCGCCAGCAGCCAGGCAACCGGGACAGGGGGTAGGGGGGCCTACAATGAGCAGTTCTTC. The sequence is built from TRBV4-1 and TRBJ2-1, and 11 junctional nucleotides match TRBD1. The germline V gene encodes CDR1 MGHRA and CDR2 YSYEKL. The CDR3 contains 20 residues, cysteine and phenylalanine counted. Only CDR3 DNA remains: 60 bases, in frame from the first base. V loses 3 bases at its end and J loses 2 bases; junction bases beyond the gene matches: 15.